This T cell receptor beta chain was sequenced for a study of blood T cell repertoires in COVID-19. About the research overall: The United States, Italy and Spain were the sources of the acute and convalescent COVID-19 samples. PBMCs, B-cell-depleted T cells, or T cells were the source of the cDNA or gDNA that made up the material.

In the original workflow: Estimated nucleated cell counts came from reference gene primer amplification. Profiling relied on immunoSEQ multiplex PCR, and the TCRdb table lists in-frame clones only, not all of them. The V and J calls and clone size are taken from that table; D and trimming were inferred from the DNA. The profile shows 150,000 or so clones, approximately 85% of them singletons. The V and J ends lost 0 bases and 7 bases, in that order; junction bases with no gene match: 10. CDR1 and CDR2 (germline): PRHDT, FYEKMQ (reference sequence). The CDR3 covers 16 residues. V usage is TRBV13 and J usage is TRBJ1-2, with TRBD1 matching 8 bases. The sample was peripheral blood. This clonotype originated in a man in his fifties or sixties who had recovered from COVID-19. For the CDR3, the DNA is TGTGCCAGCAGCTTAGGGGGACAGGCAGGGCGAGGTGGCTACACCTTC. Amino acids: CASSLGGQAGRGGYTF.